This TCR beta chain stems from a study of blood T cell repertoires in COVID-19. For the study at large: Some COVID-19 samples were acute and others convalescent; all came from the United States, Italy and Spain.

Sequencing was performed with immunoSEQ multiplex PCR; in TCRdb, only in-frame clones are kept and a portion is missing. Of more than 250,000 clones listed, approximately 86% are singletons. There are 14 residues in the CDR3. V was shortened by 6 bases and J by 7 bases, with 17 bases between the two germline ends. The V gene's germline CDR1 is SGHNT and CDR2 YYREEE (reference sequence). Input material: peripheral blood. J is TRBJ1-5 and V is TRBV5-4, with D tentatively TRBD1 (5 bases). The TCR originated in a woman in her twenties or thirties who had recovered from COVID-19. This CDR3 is CASNSRVSNQPQHF. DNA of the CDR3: TGTGCCAGCAACAGCAGGGTTAGTAACCAGCCCCAGCATTTT.